The 27 T cell receptor beta chains presented below share a single source sample, sequenced in a study of type 1 regulatory T cells. From the reads, TCRdb called clonotypes with MiXCR, one entry per CDR3 protein. The sample lists under 85,000 distinct CDR3 sequences, 45% to 50% seen once, with 2% to 2.5% in the top ten. For these receptors, no antigen is known. The source material was cultured non-Tr1 T cells, either the whole culture or a sorted T cell fraction (not recorded which). The receptors stem from a human donor in good health.

The chain joins TRBV5-4 to TRBJ1-6; maybe TRBD1 (5 bases). V lost 1 base and J 9 bases, leaving 11 bases between the germline ends. Germline V gives CDR1 SGHNT, CDR2 YYREEE (reference sequence). There are 14 residues in the CDR3. The CDR3 spells CASSLRGRASPLHF. The CDR3 bases are TGTGCCAGCAGCTTGAGGGGCAGGGCTTCACCCCTCCACTTT.

On this clonotype: Compared with germline, one end of the junction differs, possibly owing to a read error. The chain is built from TRBV2 and TRBJ1-6; the D gene is possibly TRBD1 (5 bases). The length of the CDR3 is 15 residues. The germline V gene encodes CDR1 SNHLY and CDR2 FYNNEI. The CDR3: CASTGLSSYNSPLRF. The CDR3 DNA reads TGTGCCAGCACAGGGCTCAGCTCCTATAATTCACCCCTCCGCTTT.

The chain carries TRBV2 and TRBJ1-1, with 9 bases fitting TRBD1. This CDR3 comprises 14 residues. Germline CDR1 is SNHLY and CDR2 is FYNNEI. Unmatched junction bases numbered 4, after V lost 8 bases and J lost 0 bases. CDR3: CASSYRGLNTEAFF. The CDR3 coding sequence is TGTGCCAGCTCATACAGGGGGCTGAACACTGAAGCTTTCTTT.

This chain connects TRBV20-1 to TRBJ2-5, with TRBD1 as a possible D gene (6 bases). From germline, CDR1 is DFQATT and CDR2 SNEGSKA (reference sequence). The CDR3 consists of 14 residues. V dropped 2 bases and J dropped 4 bases, with 14 bases sitting between them. CDR3 region: CSARSGEMGETQYF. CDR3 coding DNA: TGCAGTGCTAGATCAGGGGAGATGGGAGAGACCCAGTACTTC.

In its sample, this clonotype was seen a few times. This chain joins TRBV18 and TRBJ2-7; D is undetermined. Looked up from germline, CDR1 is KGHSH and CDR2 is LQKENI. The CDR3 has 14 amino acids. The germline V and J ends were trimmed by 2 bases and 0 bases, with 8 bases remaining between them. CDR3 DNA sequence: TGTGCCAGCTCACCATCTTTCTCCTCCTACGAGCAGTACTTC. It encodes CASSPSFSSYEQYF.

The chain is built from TRBV6-2 or TRBV6-3 and TRBJ2-2; 7 bases fit TRBD2. This CDR3 region has 15 residues. The germline CDR1 and CDR2 sequences are MNHEY and SVGEGT. J lost 5 bases, V lost 2 bases, and 5 bases had no gene match. The chain's CDR3 is CASSYGRGTTGELFF. The CDR3 DNA reads as TGTGCCAGCAGTTACGGGCGGGGGACGACCGGGGAGCTGTTTTTT.

This chain uses TRBV6-6 with TRBJ1-5; D is unresolved. The CDR3 length is 14 residues. Per the germline V gene, CDR1 is MNHNY and CDR2 is SVGAGI (reference sequence). V gave up 4 bases and J gave up 0 bases, with 7 bases separating them. The CDR3 DNA sequence: TGTGCCAGCAGTTCCGACCCTAGCAATCAGCCCCAGCATTTT. It specifies CASSSDPSNQPQHF.

This clonotype was seen more than once but under ten times. The chain employs TRBV10-3 and TRBJ2-5; no definite D call. The V gene lost 3 bases and the J gene lost 2 bases, with 1 base spanning the gap. CDR3 length: 11 residues. Germline assignment: CDR1 ENHRY and CDR2 SYGVKD. CDR3 nucleotides: TGTGCCATCAGTGAACAAGAGACCCAGTACTTC. Protein: CAISEQETQYF.

This clonotype appeared a few times. DNA of the CDR3: TGCAGTGCTAGAGAGATCGACAAATTGTATTCACCCCTCCACTTT. Translation gives CSAREIDKLYSPLHF. The chain employs TRBV20-1 and TRBJ1-6; no definite D call. CDR1 is DFQATT, CDR2 SNEGSKA, per germline (reference sequence). V lost 0 bases and J lost 8, with 14 bases in between. The CDR3 runs to 15 residues.

This clonotype has only a few counts. This chain links TRBV10-1 with TRBJ2-2; D not certain. The V gene's germline CDR1 is WNHNN and CDR2 SYGVQD (reference sequence). The CDR3 consists of 12 residues. CDR3 in amino acids: CTEDGTTGELFF. Written as DNA, the CDR3 is TGCACCGAGGACGGAACCACCGGGGAGCTGTTTTTT.

In its sample, this clonotype was seen a few times. V usage is TRBV5-4 and J usage is TRBJ1-3; a weak D match, TRBD1 (6 bases). V lost 4 bases, J lost 0 bases, and 17 bases lay in between. The CDR3 is made up of 17 amino acids. Germline V CDR1 and CDR2: SGHNT, YYREEE (reference sequence). CDR3 sequence: CASSDAAGDPSGNTIYF. The CDR3 nucleotides read TGTGCCAGCAGCGACGCGGCAGGGGACCCCTCTGGAAACACCATATATTTT.

The V gene is TRBV5-1, the J gene TRBJ2-3; a weak D match, TRBD2 (6 bases). Germline-derived CDR1 and CDR2 are SGHRS and YFSETQ. This CDR3 is built from 14 residues. The V gene lost 4 bases and the J gene lost 2 bases, with 11 bases spanning the gap. The CDR3 loop reads CASSRDFNTDTQYF. CDR3 nucleotide sequence: TGCGCCAGCAGCCGGGACTTCAACACAGATACGCAGTATTTT.

This clonotype was seen many times. The CDR3 nucleotides are TGTGCCAGCAGCCCCGCCCGACAAGAGACCCAGTACTTC. Encoded protein: CASSPARQETQYF. This chain links TRBV7-2 with TRBJ2-5; D not resolved. In germline, CDR1 is SGHTA, CDR2 FQGNSA. Deletions cut 5 bases from V and 2 bases from J, with 9 bases between. The CDR3 loop spans 13 amino acids.

The chain recombines TRBV12-3 or TRBV12-4 with TRBJ2-3, with D unresolved. Trimming removed 3 bases from V and 5 bases from J, with 9 bases in between. The CDR3 runs to 13 residues. CDR3 nucleotide sequence: TGTGCCAGCAGTTTTTTGGGGATAGATACGCAGTATTTT. It translates to CASSFLGIDTQYF.

The chain carries TRBV7-8 and TRBJ2-1; D is unresolved. Germline V gene data show CDR1 as SGHVS and CDR2 as FQNEAQ. This CDR3 is 15 amino acids long. Trimming took off 1 base at V and 0 bases at J, with 7 bases between the two ends. The CDR3 sequence is CASSLVRISYNEQFF. The CDR3 DNA sequence: TGTGCCAGCAGCTTAGTTAGAATCTCCTACAATGAGCAGTTCTTC.

The chain employs TRBV19 and TRBJ2-7, with TRBD1 matching 8 bases. The CDR3 is 14 amino acids. Germline CDR1 reads LNHDA; CDR2 reads SQIVND (reference sequence). With V trimmed by 6 bases and J by 2 bases, 6 bases remained unmatched. CDR3 sequence: CASSDRGKTYEQYF. The CDR3 DNA sequence: TGTGCCAGTAGCGACAGGGGAAAAACCTACGAGCAGTACTTC. The whole variable domain, remainder taken from reference TRBV19 and TRBJ2-7, is DGGITQSPKYLFRKEGQNVTLSCEQNLNHDAMYWYRQDPGQGLRLIYYSQIVNDFQKGDIAEGYSVSREKKESFPLTVTSAQKNPTAFYLCASSDRGKTYEQYFGPGTRLTVT.

The rearrangement joins TRBV11-1 to TRBJ2-7; tentatively, D is TRBD2 (6 bases). CDR3 length equals 15 residues. Trimming took 8 bases from V and 3 from J, leaving 20 bases between them. Germline CDR1 is SGHAT and CDR2 is FQDESV (reference sequence). Written as DNA, the CDR3 is TGTGCCAGCCGCCAGACGGAGGGGATTAGCTACGAGCAGTACTTC. It encodes CASRQTEGISYEQYF.

The chain combines TRBV5-1 with TRBJ1-3, with D maybe TRBD1 (5 bases). This CDR3 comprises 13 residues. V lost 6 bases to trimming and J lost 4 bases, with 11 bases between them. Germline V gene data show CDR1 as SGHRS and CDR2 as YFSETQ. The CDR3 protein is CASNPGTGNTIYF. The CDR3 DNA reads TGCGCCAGCAATCCAGGGACGGGAAACACCATATATTTT.

This sequence joins TRBV28 and TRBJ2-3, with 10 bases aligning to TRBD1. Looked up from germline, CDR1 is MDHEN and CDR2 is SYDVKM. CDR3 size: 14 residues. V lost 6 bases, J lost 6 bases, and 6 bases stayed unmatched. In DNA form, the CDR3 reads TGTGCCAGCAGCCCGGGACAGGGGACGGATACGCAGTATTTT. Amino acids: CASSPGQGTDTQYF.

The rearrangement links TRBV6-1 to TRBJ1-2; 7 bases line up with TRBD1. Trimming took 2 bases from V and 7 from J; bases not matched to a gene: 7. The CDR3 is made up of 14 amino acids. Per the germline V gene, CDR1 is MNHNS and CDR2 is SASEGT. CDR3 nucleotide sequence: TGTGCCAGCAGTGAAAGTGACCGACAGGGTGGCTACACCTTC. This codes for CASSESDRQGGYTF.

The V gene is TRBV20-1, the J gene TRBJ1-1; possible D gene TRBD1, 6 bases. Trimming left V 0 bases short and J 7 bases short, with 18 bases between. Germline CDR1 and CDR2: DFQATT and SNEGSKA (reference sequence). The CDR3 contains 15 residues. CDR3 region: CSARDLQGMIIEAFF. Here the CDR3 DNA reads TGCAGTGCTAGAGATTTACAGGGCATGATTATTGAAGCTTTCTTT.

This clonotype was found once. This chain joins TRBV7-8 and TRBJ1-3, with D maybe TRBD1 (5 bases). The ends were cut back, 4 bases at V and 0 bases at J, with 16 bases in the middle. The germline CDR1 and CDR2 sequences are SGHVS and FQNEAQ. This CDR3 spans 17 amino acids. The CDR3: CASSSRDRKSSGNTIYF. CDR3 bases: TGTGCCAGCAGCTCCCGGGACCGGAAGAGCTCTGGAAACACCATATATTTT.

This chain links TRBV20-1 with TRBJ2-7; D is unclear. There are 13 residues in the CDR3. V gave up 5 bases and J gave up 8 bases, with 19 bases separating them. Germline V CDR1 and CDR2: DFQATT, SNEGSKA (reference sequence). The DNA for the CDR3 is TGCAGTGCTCACCTAGTCCCCCTTTACAAGCAGTACTTC. Its translation: CSAHLVPLYKQYF.

This rearrangement joins TRBV13 to TRBJ1-2; no clear D. The CDR3 sequence is 12 residues long. CDR1 is PRHDT, CDR2 FYEKMQ, per germline (reference sequence). Trimming stripped 4 bases from V and 6 bases from J, with 9 bases between. The CDR3 DNA is TGTGCCAGCAGCTCTCAGGCGAATGGCTACACCTTC. This gives the protein CASSSQANGYTF.

This clonotype showed up just once. CDR3 sequence: CASSPTQGARQETQYF. The CDR3 DNA reads TGTGCCAGCTCACCAACCCAGGGGGCGAGACAAGAGACCCAGTACTTC. The V and J genes are TRBV18 and TRBJ2-5; 8 bases match TRBD1. The CDR3 length is 16 residues. V lost 2 bases, J lost 2 bases, and 7 bases stayed unmatched. CDR1 and CDR2 from the germline V gene are KGHSH and LQKENI.

This clonotype was picked up a small number of times. The chain combines TRBV12-3 or TRBV12-4 with TRBJ2-7; D perhaps matches TRBD2 (5 bases). The CDR3 totals 13 residues. The ends were cut back, 6 bases at V and 4 bases at J, with 13 bases in the middle. The CDR3 is CASRRDGAYEQYF. The CDR3 nucleotides are TGTGCCAGCAGGAGGGATGGAGCTTACGAGCAGTACTTC.

V usage is TRBV4-2 and J usage is TRBJ2-2; the D gene is possibly TRBD2 (7 bases). The V end was cut by 0 bases, the J end by 7 bases, with 12 bases between. The CDR3 loop spans 15 amino acids. Germline V gene lookup returns CDR1 LGHNA and CDR2 YNFKEQ. The CDR3 nucleotides are TGTGCCAGCAGCCAAGATGGGGGGGCGGACGGGGAGCTGTTTTTT. Its translation: CASSQDGGADGELFF.